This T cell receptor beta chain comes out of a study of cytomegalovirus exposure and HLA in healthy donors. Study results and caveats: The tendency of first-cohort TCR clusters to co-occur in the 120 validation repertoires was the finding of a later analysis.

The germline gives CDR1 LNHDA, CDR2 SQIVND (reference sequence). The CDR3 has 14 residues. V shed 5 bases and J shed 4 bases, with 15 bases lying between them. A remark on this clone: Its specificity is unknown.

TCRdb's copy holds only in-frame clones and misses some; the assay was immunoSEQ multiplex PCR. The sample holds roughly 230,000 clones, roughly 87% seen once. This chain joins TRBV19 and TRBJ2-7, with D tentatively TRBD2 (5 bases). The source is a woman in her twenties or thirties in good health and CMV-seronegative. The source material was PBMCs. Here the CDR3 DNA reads TGTGCCAGTAGTCCAGCCACGGGATATTACGAGCAGTACTTC. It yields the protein CASSPATGYYEQYF.